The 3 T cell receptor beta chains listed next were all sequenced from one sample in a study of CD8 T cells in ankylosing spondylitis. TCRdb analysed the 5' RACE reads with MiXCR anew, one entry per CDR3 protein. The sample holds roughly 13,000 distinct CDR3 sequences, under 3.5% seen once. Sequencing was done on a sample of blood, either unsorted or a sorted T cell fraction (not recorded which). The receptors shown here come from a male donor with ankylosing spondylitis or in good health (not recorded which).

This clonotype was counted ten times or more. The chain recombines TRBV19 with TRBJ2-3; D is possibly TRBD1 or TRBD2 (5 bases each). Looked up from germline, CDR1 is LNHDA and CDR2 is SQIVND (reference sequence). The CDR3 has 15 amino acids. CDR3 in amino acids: CESSPAGTSTDTQYF. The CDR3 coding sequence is TGTGAGAGTAGTCCGGCCGGGACGAGCACAGATACGCAGTATTTT.

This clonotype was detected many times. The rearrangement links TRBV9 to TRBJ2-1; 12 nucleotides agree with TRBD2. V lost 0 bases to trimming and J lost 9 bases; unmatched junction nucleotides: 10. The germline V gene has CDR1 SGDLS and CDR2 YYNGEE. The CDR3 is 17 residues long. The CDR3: CASSVAGPSGGAGEQFF. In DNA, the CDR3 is TGTGCCAGCAGCGTAGCTGGTCCTAGCGGGGGGGCTGGTGAGCAGTTCTTC.

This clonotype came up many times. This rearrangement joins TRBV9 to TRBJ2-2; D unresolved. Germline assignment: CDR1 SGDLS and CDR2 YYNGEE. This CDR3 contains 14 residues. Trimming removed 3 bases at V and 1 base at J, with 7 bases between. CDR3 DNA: TGTGCCAGCAGCGAGCAAGAGAACACCGGGGAGCTGTTTTTT. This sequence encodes CASSEQENTGELFF.